This T cell receptor beta chain was sequenced for a study of CD8 T cells in ankylosing spondylitis. The length of the CDR3 is 14 residues. Germline assignment: CDR1 DFQATT and CDR2 SNEGSKA (reference sequence). Germline trimming cut 6 bases from V and 9 bases from J; bases unmatched to any gene: 15. One entry per CDR3 protein results from TCRdb running MiXCR on the 5' RACE reads. Of 350,000 to 450,000 distinct CDR3 sequences listed, approximately 26% are singletons. Study-level points and caveats: Among TCR beta sequences, a motif of several highly homologous variants appeared characteristic of ankylosing spondylitis blood.

A note on this clonotype: Its antigen is not identified.

The sequence was obtained from a male donor with ankylosing spondylitis. The chain links TRBV20-1 to TRBJ2-7; TRBD1 agrees at 9 bases. The source material was blood, either unsorted or a sorted T cell fraction (not recorded which). The CDR3 bases are TGCAGTGCCACGGGACAGGGAGGTTCCGGTGTGCAGTACGTC. It codes for CSATGQGGSGVQYV.